The subject of this entry is one T cell receptor (beta chain). The data were produced by immunoSEQ multiplex PCR, yet TCRdb's version contains in-frame clones alone and is incomplete. This table holds 150,000 to 200,000 clones, over 85% found once. The sample comes from a study of cytomegalovirus exposure and HLA in healthy donors. This CDR3 has 15 amino acids. Per the germline V gene, CDR1 is SGHDT and CDR2 is YYEEEE. The V gene lost 4 bases and the J gene lost 11 bases, with 22 bases spanning the gap. Input material: PBMCs. This receptor was identified in a woman between 18 and 29 years old in good health and CMV-seropositive. V is TRBV5-6 and J is TRBJ1-5; possible D gene TRBD1, 5 bases. CDR3 loop: CASSKSGTGDVAQHF. The CDR3 region has the DNA TGTGCCAGCAGCAAGTCCGGGACGGGGGATGTAGCCCAGCATTTT.